These T cell receptor beta chains were read from a single sample in a study of cytotoxic CD8 clonotypes in ibrutinib-treated CLL. TCRdb's copy holds only in-frame clones and misses some; the assay was immunoSEQ multiplex PCR. The repertoire consists of 110,000 to 150,000 clones, with more than 75% occurring once and the leading ten covering about 5%. Sequenced material: PBMCs, taken after 24 months of ibrutinib treatment. These receptors were collected from a human donor with chronic lymphocytic leukemia. Both conserved end residues are part of each CDR3. A D gene is named only where the DNA matches it firmly. Clone size is given for some rows only: seen once, a few or many times, or a class if the clone is expanded.

v_call: TRBV2; clone_size: few; d_call: TRBD1; j_call: TRBJ1-1; cdr3_nt: TGTGCCAGCAGCCCCCAGGGGGCTGGGAACACTGAAGCTTTCTTT; cdr3_aa: CASSPQGAGNTEAFF
v_call: TRBV6-5; clone_size: .; d_call: TRBD1; j_call: TRBJ1-2; cdr3_nt: TGTGCCAGCAGTCCCCGGGGGACAGGGGTCTCTGGCTACACCTTC; cdr3_aa: CASSPRGTGVSGYTF
v_call: TRBV29-1; clone_size: .; d_call: TRBD2; j_call: TRBJ2-1; cdr3_nt: TGCAGCGTGAGGACTAGCGGGAGCTACAATGAGCAGTTCTTC; cdr3_aa: CSVRTSGSYNEQFF
v_call: TRBV5-1; clone_size: .; d_call: TRBD2; j_call: TRBJ2-5; cdr3_nt: TGCGCCAGCAGCCCCCATTGGGGACCGGCGGGGGGAGAGACCCAGTACTTC; cdr3_aa: CASSPHWGPAGGETQYF
v_call: TRBV11-2; clone_size: .; d_call: .; j_call: TRBJ2-7; cdr3_nt: TGTGCCAGCAGCTTAGGATCGGGGGCCGGATATTACGAGCAGTACTTC; cdr3_aa: CASSLGSGAGYYEQYF
v_call: TRBV20-1; clone_size: .; d_call: .; j_call: TRBJ1-2; cdr3_nt: TGCAGTGCTCCCCGATCCTATGGCTACACCTTC; cdr3_aa: CSAPRSYGYTF
v_call: TRBV18; clone_size: .; d_call: .; j_call: TRBJ2-5; cdr3_nt: TGTGCCAGCTCACCAGCGATCCTGGAGACCCAGTACTTC; cdr3_aa: CASSPAILETQYF
v_call: TRBV7-8; clone_size: .; d_call: .; j_call: TRBJ1-4; cdr3_nt: TGTGCCAGCAGCTTTAGAGGCGGGGGGGCGCAGGGCGAAAAACTGTTTTTT; cdr3_aa: CASSFRGGGAQGEKLFF
v_call: TRBV28; clone_size: .; d_call: TRBD1; j_call: TRBJ1-1; cdr3_nt: TGTGCCAGCAGTTTAGCTCCCCGGACAGGGATGGATGAAGCTTTCTTT; cdr3_aa: CASSLAPRTGMDEAFF
v_call: TRBV5-6; clone_size: .; d_call: TRBD2; j_call: TRBJ2-1; cdr3_nt: TGTGCCAGCAGCCCCCTAGCGGGGGGGGCCAATGAGCAGTTCTTC; cdr3_aa: CASSPLAGGANEQFF
v_call: TRBV19; clone_size: .; d_call: .; j_call: TRBJ1-2; cdr3_nt: TGTGCCAGTACCCCAACGGGGAGGGGGTCCAACTATGGCTACACCTTC; cdr3_aa: CASTPTGRGSNYGYTF
v_call: TRBV28; clone_size: .; d_call: TRBD1; j_call: TRBJ2-7; cdr3_nt: TGTGCCAGCAGCCAACCTCCGGACAGGCTTCTCTCCTACGAGCAGTACTTC; cdr3_aa: CASSQPPDRLLSYEQYF
v_call: TRBV6-5; clone_size: .; d_call: TRBD2; j_call: TRBJ2-7; cdr3_nt: TGTGCCAGCAGTCAACCGGGACTGGGGGGGTACGAGCAGTACTTC; cdr3_aa: CASSQPGLGGYEQYF
v_call: TRBV7-8; clone_size: .; d_call: TRBD2; j_call: TRBJ2-7; cdr3_nt: TGTGCCAGCAGCAGATACGCCGGGACTAGCGGGAGGTACGAGCAGTACTTC; cdr3_aa: CASSRYAGTSGRYEQYF
v_call: TRBV10-3; clone_size: .; d_call: .; j_call: TRBJ1-1; cdr3_nt: TGTGCCATCAGTGACGGGGAGGGGACGGTTTTCTTT; cdr3_aa: CAISDGEGTVFF
v_call: TRBV29-1; clone_size: .; d_call: .; j_call: TRBJ2-7; cdr3_nt: TGCAGCGTTCGGGGATCCTACGAGCAGTACTTC; cdr3_aa: CSVRGSYEQYF
v_call: TRBV29-1; clone_size: .; d_call: .; j_call: TRBJ1-3; cdr3_nt: TGCAGCGTTGAAGGGGCGGGGGCTGGAAACACCATATATTTT; cdr3_aa: CSVEGAGAGNTIYF
v_call: TRBV6-5; clone_size: .; d_call: .; j_call: TRBJ2-2; cdr3_nt: TGTGCCAGCAGTTACTCGTTGGCCGAACATACCGGGGAGCTGTTTTTT; cdr3_aa: CASSYSLAEHTGELFF
v_call: TRBV6-5; clone_size: .; d_call: .; j_call: TRBJ1-3; cdr3_nt: TGTGCCAGCACCAGGGACCCCCGGGGCACCATATATTTT; cdr3_aa: CASTRDPRGTIYF
v_call: TRBV5-6; clone_size: .; d_call: .; j_call: TRBJ2-3; cdr3_nt: TGTGCCAGCAGCCGCGAGGCTTGGGATACGCAGTATTTT; cdr3_aa: CASSREAWDTQYF
v_call: TRBV18; clone_size: few; d_call: .; j_call: TRBJ1-5; cdr3_nt: TGTGCCAGCTCACCCCTGTGGCAGACGGGTCAGCCCCAGCATTTT; cdr3_aa: CASSPLWQTGQPQHF
v_call: TRBV6-5; clone_size: .; d_call: TRBD2; j_call: TRBJ2-5; cdr3_nt: TGTGCCAGCAGTTACCGGACTAGCGGCAACCAAGAGACCCAGTACTTC; cdr3_aa: CASSYRTSGNQETQYF
v_call: TRBV5-6; clone_size: .; d_call: TRBD1; j_call: TRBJ1-6; cdr3_nt: TGTGCCAGCAGCTGGCGGGACAGGGCTGCACCCCTCCACTTT; cdr3_aa: CASSWRDRAAPLHF
v_call: TRBV28; clone_size: .; d_call: .; j_call: TRBJ1-3; cdr3_nt: TGTGCCAGCAGCACCGGGGGACGGACTGCGGGAAACACCATATATTTT; cdr3_aa: CASSTGGRTAGNTIYF
v_call: TRBV4-2; clone_size: .; d_call: TRBD1; j_call: TRBJ2-7; cdr3_nt: TGTGCCAGCAGCCAAGAGGTGGGACAGGGGGCTTACGAGCAGTACTTC; cdr3_aa: CASSQEVGQGAYEQYF
v_call: TRBV6-6; clone_size: once; d_call: .; j_call: TRBJ2-7; cdr3_nt: TGTGCCAGCAGTTACGTCCGCGAGCAGTACTTC; cdr3_aa: CASSYVREQYF
v_call: TRBV11-2; clone_size: .; d_call: .; j_call: TRBJ2-7; cdr3_nt: TGTGCCAGCAAAGCTGGGGGCAGAGATTACGAGCAGTACTTC; cdr3_aa: CASKAGGRDYEQYF
v_call: TRBV5-1; clone_size: .; d_call: .; j_call: TRBJ2-6; cdr3_nt: TGCGCCAGCAGCTCCGCCGGGGGTGGGGCCAACGTCCTGACTTTC; cdr3_aa: CASSSAGGGANVLTF
v_call: TRBV5-6; clone_size: .; d_call: .; j_call: TRBJ1-2; cdr3_nt: TGTGCCAGCAGTAAATGGGGAGGCTACACCTTC; cdr3_aa: CASSKWGGYTF
v_call: TRBV19; clone_size: .; d_call: TRBD2; j_call: TRBJ2-5; cdr3_nt: TGTGCCAGTACCCCAGCGGGGGGCCAAGAGACCCAGTACTTC; cdr3_aa: CASTPAGGQETQYF
v_call: TRBV27; clone_size: .; d_call: .; j_call: TRBJ1-6; cdr3_nt: TGTGCCACTCGGCGGTATAATTCACCCCTCCACTTT; cdr3_aa: CATRRYNSPLHF
v_call: TRBV23-1; clone_size: .; d_call: .; j_call: TRBJ2-2; cdr3_nt: TGCGCCAGCCCACGGGGCGGTACGAACACCGGGGAGCTGTTTTTT; cdr3_aa: CASPRGGTNTGELFF
v_call: TRBV5-6; clone_size: .; d_call: .; j_call: TRBJ1-5; cdr3_nt: TGTGCCAGCAGCTTGGCCGGCAGGGCGTCGGGGCCCCAGCATTTT; cdr3_aa: CASSLAGRASGPQHF
v_call: TRBV5-1; clone_size: .; d_call: .; j_call: TRBJ1-1; cdr3_nt: TGCGCCAGCAGCTTGGACCAGATGAACACTGAAGCTTTCTTT; cdr3_aa: CASSLDQMNTEAFF
v_call: TRBV7-9; clone_size: .; d_call: .; j_call: TRBJ2-5; cdr3_nt: TGTGCCAGCAGACACAGTGCAGGTGGGGAGACCCAGTACTTC; cdr3_aa: CASRHSAGGETQYF
v_call: TRBV9; clone_size: few; d_call: .; j_call: TRBJ2-5; cdr3_nt: TGTGCCAGCAGCGTAGCACCTAGCCCCCAAGAGACCCAGTACTTC; cdr3_aa: CASSVAPSPQETQYF
v_call: TRBV5-1; clone_size: .; d_call: .; j_call: TRBJ1-1; cdr3_nt: TGCGCCAGCAGGGTGTGGTGGGGACCCACTGAAGCTTTCTTT; cdr3_aa: CASRVWWGPTEAFF
v_call: TRBV5-1; clone_size: .; d_call: .; j_call: TRBJ2-2; cdr3_nt: TGCGCCAGCAGCCCCACCGGGGACCCTAGGAGTGCGGGGGAGCTGTTTTTT; cdr3_aa: CASSPTGDPRSAGELFF
v_call: TRBV7-6; clone_size: .; d_call: .; j_call: TRBJ2-3; cdr3_nt: TGTGCCAGCAGCCTCCAAAACCCCCCTGATACGCAGTATTTT; cdr3_aa: CASSLQNPPDTQYF
v_call: TRBV6-4; clone_size: few; d_call: TRBD2; j_call: TRBJ2-1; cdr3_nt: TGTGCCAGCAGTGCGGGGGGGGACGGGGGAAATGAGCAGTTCTTC; cdr3_aa: CASSAGGDGGNEQFF
v_call: TRBV30; clone_size: once; d_call: .; j_call: TRBJ2-1; cdr3_nt: TGTGCCTGGACCGGCCAGGGAGCGACCTACAATGAGCAGTTCTTC; cdr3_aa: CAWTGQGATYNEQFF
v_call: TRBV28; clone_size: .; d_call: TRBD1; j_call: TRBJ2-7; cdr3_nt: TGTGCCAGCAGTTTGTACGGGCAGGGGGACCACGAGCAGTACTTC; cdr3_aa: CASSLYGQGDHEQYF
v_call: TRBV27; clone_size: .; d_call: TRBD2; j_call: TRBJ2-2; cdr3_nt: TGTGCCAGCAGTTTTGGGGCTAGCGGCCCAACCGGGGAGCTGTTTTTT; cdr3_aa: CASSFGASGPTGELFF
v_call: TRBV6-4; clone_size: .; d_call: .; j_call: TRBJ1-2; cdr3_nt: TGTGCCAGCAGTGACAGGGACTATGGCTACACCTTC; cdr3_aa: CASSDRDYGYTF
v_call: TRBV18; clone_size: .; d_call: .; j_call: TRBJ2-5; cdr3_nt: TGTGCCAGCTCCCCGGGTCTCCAAGAGACCCAGTACTTC; cdr3_aa: CASSPGLQETQYF
v_call: TRBV6-5; clone_size: .; d_call: .; j_call: TRBJ1-1; cdr3_nt: TGTGCCAGCAGCCACATAACCGTCCCCACTGAAGCTTTCTTT; cdr3_aa: CASSHITVPTEAFF
v_call: TRBV4-2; clone_size: .; d_call: .; j_call: TRBJ2-7; cdr3_nt: TGTGCCAGCAGCCAAAACCCGGACTCCCCGCTGTACTTC; cdr3_aa: CASSQNPDSPLYF
v_call: TRBV6-6; clone_size: .; d_call: .; j_call: TRBJ2-5; cdr3_nt: TGTGCCAGCAGTTACCCCCAGTCTGGTGCGACCCAGTACTTC; cdr3_aa: CASSYPQSGATQYF
v_call: TRBV18; clone_size: .; d_call: .; j_call: TRBJ2-5; cdr3_nt: TGTGCCAGCTCCGGGGCCGGAGAGACCCAGTACTTC; cdr3_aa: CASSGAGETQYF
v_call: TRBV18; clone_size: few; d_call: .; j_call: TRBJ2-5; cdr3_nt: TGTGCCAGCTCACCATCCTTTGGGGAGACCCAGTACTTC; cdr3_aa: CASSPSFGETQYF
v_call: TRBV27; clone_size: .; d_call: .; j_call: TRBJ2-5; cdr3_nt: TGTGCCAGCAGTTTAGGGGTCACTGGTGGTGCGGAGACCCAGTACTTC; cdr3_aa: CASSLGVTGGAETQYF
v_call: TRBV18; clone_size: .; d_call: .; j_call: TRBJ2-3; cdr3_nt: TGTGCCAGCTCCCGGGTCTCCCCGACAGATACGCAGTATTTT; cdr3_aa: CASSRVSPTDTQYF
v_call: TRBV5-5; clone_size: .; d_call: .; j_call: TRBJ2-5; cdr3_nt: TGTGCCAGCAGCTTTGGTGGTGGTACCGGAGAGACCCAGTACTTC; cdr3_aa: CASSFGGGTGETQYF
v_call: TRBV28; clone_size: .; d_call: .; j_call: TRBJ2-3; cdr3_nt: TGTGCCAGCACCGGGGCTAGCGTACGCACAGATACGCAGTATTTT; cdr3_aa: CASTGASVRTDTQYF